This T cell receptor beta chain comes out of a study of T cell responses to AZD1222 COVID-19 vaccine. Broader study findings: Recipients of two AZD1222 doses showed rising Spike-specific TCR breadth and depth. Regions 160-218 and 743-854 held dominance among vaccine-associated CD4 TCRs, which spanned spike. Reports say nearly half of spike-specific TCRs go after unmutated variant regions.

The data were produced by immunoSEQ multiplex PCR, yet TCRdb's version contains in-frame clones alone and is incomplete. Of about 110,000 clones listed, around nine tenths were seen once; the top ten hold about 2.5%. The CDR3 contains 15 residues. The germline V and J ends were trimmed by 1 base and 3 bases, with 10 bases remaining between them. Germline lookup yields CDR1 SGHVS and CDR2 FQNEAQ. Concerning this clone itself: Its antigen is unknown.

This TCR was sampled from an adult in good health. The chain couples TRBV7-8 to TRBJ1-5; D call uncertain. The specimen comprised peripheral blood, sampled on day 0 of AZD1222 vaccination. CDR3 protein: CASSLVWADNQPQHF. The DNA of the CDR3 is TGTGCCAGCAGCTTAGTGTGGGCAGACAATCAGCCCCAGCATTTT.